These 27 T cell receptor beta chains were sequenced from one sample in a study of T cells in Graves' hyperthyroidism and ophthalmopathy. The source material, RNA transcripts, was used to amplify TCR beta CDR3 regions. A first-round RT-PCR of the TCR CDR3 used the HTBI primer set. TCRdb re-derived calls from the multiplex PCR reads in MiXCR, one entry per CDR3 protein. Of roughly 420,000 distinct CDR3 sequences listed, 15% to 18% are singletons. Sequencing was performed on blood. These receptors came from a woman aged 18-29 years with Graves' hyperthyroidism.

In its sample, this clonotype was seen many times. The chain links TRBV12-3 or TRBV12-4 to TRBJ1-5, with D unresolved. V was shortened by 3 bases and J by 4 bases, with 10 bases between the two germline ends. This CDR3 has 14 amino acids. CDR3 in amino acids: CASSFFEGNQPQHF. The DNA of the CDR3 is TGTGCCAGCAGTTTCTTTGAGGGAAATCAGCCCCAGCATTTT.

This clonotype has a count of ten or more. The V and J genes are TRBV4-2 and TRBJ2-7; 9 nucleotides line up with TRBD2. Germline CDR1 and CDR2: LGHNA and YNFKEQ. V trimming: 1 base; J trimming: 3 bases; junction bases outside the gene matches: 4. The CDR3 has 15 residues. The CDR3 nucleotides are TGTGCCAGCAGCCAAGGAGTTAGCGGGAGCTACGAGCAGTACTTC. Encoded protein: CASSQGVSGSYEQYF.

This clonotype was counted many times. J is TRBJ2-7 and V is TRBV20-1; 11 positions match TRBD1. J gave up 5 bases and V 5 bases, and 2 bases lay outside the gene matches. The CDR3 extends over 12 amino acids. Germline V CDR1 and CDR2: DFQATT, SNEGSKA (reference sequence). As DNA, the CDR3 is TGCAGTGCTGGACAGGGGGCCCACGAGCAGTACTTC. Its protein is CSAGQGAHEQYF.

The chain has TRBV6-1 and TRBJ1-1; D gene uncertain. Germline CDR1 is MNHNS and CDR2 is SASEGT. The CDR3 sequence is 17 residues long. V lost 7 bases and J 3 bases, leaving 24 bases between the germline ends. CDR3 DNA: TGTGCCAGCACCCCCCATTTGGGCGCCGATGCGGACACTGAAGCTTTCTTT. This gives the protein CASTPHLGADADTEAFF.

This clonotype was recorded at least ten times. This rearrangement joins TRBV24-1 to TRBJ2-1, with 8 bases identical to TRBD2. J was trimmed by 4 bases and V by 4 bases; bases with no gene match: 11. The length of the CDR3 is 17 residues. Germline V CDR1 and CDR2: KGHDR, SFDVKD. CDR3 in amino acids: CATSETPSSGRYNEQFF. CDR3 sequence (DNA): TGTGCCACCAGTGAAACCCCTTCTAGCGGGCGGTACAATGAGCAGTTCTTC.

The genes are TRBV24-1 and TRBJ1-2, with 9 positions matching TRBD1. The J segment lost 2 bases and the V segment lost 4 bases, leaving 4 bases of the junction unmatched. Germline V gene sequence: CDR1 KGHDR, CDR2 SFDVKD. The CDR3 extends over 15 amino acids. The CDR3: CATSDPTGGNYGYTF. CDR3 coding DNA: TGTGCCACCAGTGACCCGACAGGGGGGAACTATGGCTACACCTTC.

This chain links TRBV4-1 with TRBJ1-5; 7 bases fit TRBD1. This CDR3 spans 15 amino acids. The junction had 6 bases not matched to a gene; V was cut back by 4 bases and J by 3 bases. Germline CDR1 and CDR2: MGHRA and YSYEKL. The CDR3 DNA sequence: TGCGCCAGCAGCCCCGGAGGGGGCGCCAATCAGCCCCAGCATTTT. This encodes CASSPGGGANQPQHF.

At least ten counts were recorded for this clonotype. V usage is TRBV6-5 and J usage is TRBJ2-5; no firm D call. Trimming cost V 2 bases and J 5 bases, with 6 bases left between them. Germline values: CDR1 MNHEY, CDR2 SVGAGI. CDR3 length: 12 residues. The CDR3 bases are TGTGCCAGCAGTTACGGTGGGGAGACCCAGTACTTC. It specifies CASSYGGETQYF.

This clonotype appeared many times. Compared with germline, one end of the junction differs, possibly owing to a read error. V gene TRBV18 combines with J gene TRBJ2-2; the D gene is possibly TRBD2 (6 bases). CDR1 is KGHSH, CDR2 LQKENI, per germline. The CDR3 has 13 residues. The CDR3 DNA reads TGTGCCAGCTCGCCACCTAGCGCCGGGGAGCTGTTTTTT. This codes for CASSPPSAGELFF.

The table lists this clonotype with a few counts. The rearrangement links TRBV24-1 to TRBJ2-1, with 7 nucleotides matching TRBD1. Per germline, CDR1 KGHDR and CDR2 SFDVKD. V trimming: 5 bases; J trimming: 7 bases; junction bases outside the gene matches: 16. CDR3 length: 17 residues. CDR3 loop: CATSGPRGSGPGNEQFF. CDR3 DNA: TGTGCCACCAGTGGCCCCAGGGGGTCCGGTCCGGGTAATGAGCAGTTCTTC.

The chain has TRBV7-2 and TRBJ1-5; 12 nucleotides align to TRBD1. J was trimmed by 7 bases and V by 3 bases; bases with no gene match: 10. CDR1 SGHTA and CDR2 FQGNSA come from the germline V gene. The CDR3 extends over 17 amino acids. CDR3 DNA: TGTGCCAGCAGCTTTTGGGGGGACAGGGGGCGCGGGCAGCCCCAGCATTTT. Its protein is CASSFWGDRGRGQPQHF.

This clonotype appeared many times. The V call is TRBV6-1, the J call TRBJ1-5, with D unclear. Germline lookup yields CDR1 MNHNS and CDR2 SASEGT. The CDR3 contains 15 residues. The V end was cut by 4 bases, the J end by 0 bases, with 10 bases between. The CDR3 loop is CASSVGGNSNQPQHF. The CDR3, as DNA: TGTGCCAGCAGTGTCGGAGGAAATAGCAATCAGCCCCAGCATTTT.

This clonotype showed up many times. The V call is TRBV6-1, the J call TRBJ1-1, with 9 bases identical to TRBD1. This CDR3 spans 18 amino acids. With V trimmed by 6 bases and J by 4 bases, 18 bases remained unmatched. Germline V gene sequence: CDR1 MNHNS, CDR2 SASEGT. CDR3 in amino acids: CASRSGTGLTMGSTEAFF. The CDR3 nucleotides are TGTGCCAGCAGGTCCGGGACAGGGTTGACGATGGGGAGCACTGAAGCTTTCTTT.

This clonotype has just a few counts. This clone may be a read error of a much larger clone one base away. The genes are TRBV11-2 and TRBJ2-3; D is ambiguous. The better agreement between TRBJ1-5 and the DNA end casts doubt on the J call. The CDR3 contains 15 residues. Germline loops: CDR1 SGHAT, CDR2 FQNNGV. The chain's CDR3 is CASSLISPSTDTQHF. CDR3 sequence (DNA): TGTGCCAGCAGCTTAATTTCCCCTAGCACAGATACGCAGCATTTT.

There are many counts of this clonotype. J is TRBJ2-4 and V is TRBV20-1; D may correspond to TRBD1 or TRBD2 (5 bases each). The V end was cut by 3 bases, the J end by 1 base, with 10 bases between. The CDR3 loop spans 14 amino acids. Germline V lookup: CDR1 DFQATT, CDR2 SNEGSKA (reference sequence). CDR3 loop: CSARGDGAKNIQYF. The CDR3 nucleotides read TGCAGTGCTAGGGGGGATGGTGCCAAAAACATTCAGTACTTC.

The sample holds many counts of this clonotype. The CDR3 loop is CASSSFGQLNTEAFF. CDR3 nucleotides: TGTGCCAGTAGTAGTTTCGGACAGCTGAACACTGAAGCTTTCTTT. The chain recombines TRBV19 with TRBJ1-1, with a tentative D call TRBD1 (6 bases). CDR3 length: 15 amino acids. Trimming took off 4 bases at V and 0 bases at J, with 12 bases between the two ends. Germline CDR1 is LNHDA and CDR2 is SQIVND (reference sequence).

This clonotype was seen many times. This rearrangement joins TRBV2 to TRBJ1-1, with D maybe TRBD1 (6 bases). In germline, CDR1 is SNHLY, CDR2 FYNNEI. V was clipped by 6 bases and J by 4 bases, with 18 bases between them. The CDR3 is made up of 15 amino acids. The CDR3 sequence: CASRTTDRFFTEAFF. CDR3 coding DNA: TGTGCCAGCAGAACGACGGACAGATTCTTCACTGAAGCTTTCTTT.

The chain employs TRBV27 and TRBJ1-2; D possibly corresponds to TRBD1 (6 bases). The V end was cut by 3 bases, the J end by 5 bases, with 16 bases between. The CDR3 loop spans 15 amino acids. The germline gives CDR1 MNHEY, CDR2 SMNVEV (reference sequence). The chain's CDR3 is CASSFSDRPGYGYTF. The DNA for the CDR3 is TGTGCCAGCAGTTTCTCTGACAGGCCTGGGTATGGCTACACCTTC.

This clonotype was seen at least ten times. The chain combines TRBV5-1 with TRBJ2-1, with 9 bases identical to TRBD2. This CDR3 has 16 residues. Germline loops: CDR1 SGHRS, CDR2 YFSETQ. V lost 0 bases, J lost 6 bases, and 7 bases stayed unmatched. CDR3: CASSLASAGGTNEQFF. DNA for the CDR3: TGCGCCAGCAGCTTGGCCTCAGCGGGAGGTACCAATGAGCAGTTCTTC.

The chain has TRBV5-1 and TRBJ1-4, with 12 bases matching TRBD1. This CDR3 spans 18 amino acids. Germline V gives CDR1 SGHRS, CDR2 YFSETQ. Trimming at V came to 4 bases and at J to 6 bases, leaving 13 bases not matched to a gene. The DNA of the CDR3 is TGCGCCAGCAGCCTCCGCCTTGGGACAGGGGGCACGGATGAAAAACTGTTTTTT. It encodes CASSLRLGTGGTDEKLFF.

This CDR3 is CASKPGTGNTGELFF. Here the CDR3 DNA reads TGTGCCAGTAAGCCGGGGACAGGGAACACCGGGGAGCTGTTTTTT. The V gene is TRBV19, the J gene TRBJ2-2; 8 nucleotides align to TRBD1. The CDR3 has 15 amino acids. The V gene end was trimmed by 7 bases and the J gene end by 1 base; junction bases not matched to a gene: 5. CDR1 is LNHDA, CDR2 SQIVND, per germline (reference sequence). Based on the CDR3 plus reference TRBV19 and TRBJ2-2, the full variable domain is DGGITQSPKYLFRKEGQNVTLSCEQNLNHDAMYWYRQDPGQGLRLIYYSQIVNDFQKGDIAEGYSVSREKKESFPLTVTSAQKNPTAFYLCASKPGTGNTGELFFGEGSRLTVL.

V and J are TRBV6-2 or TRBV6-3 and TRBJ2-5; D ambiguous. The CDR3 sequence is 13 residues long. Trimming pared 2 bases from V and 5 bases from J, leaving 9 bases between. The germline V gene has CDR1 MNHEY and CDR2 SVGEGT. Here the CDR3 DNA reads TGTGCCAGCAGTTACGTCAGCTTCGAGACCCAGTACTTC. Protein product: CASSYVSFETQYF.

This clonotype appeared once. The genes are TRBV20-1 and TRBJ2-7; D is unclear. Germline CDR1 reads DFQATT; CDR2 reads SNEGSKA (reference sequence). CDR3 length: 11 amino acids. V was shortened by 0 bases and J by 5 bases, with 5 bases between the two germline ends. CDR3 DNA sequence: TGCAGTGCTAGAGATGCCCACGAGCAGTACTTC. The encoded protein is CSARDAHEQYF.

This clonotype was counted between two and nine times. The rearrangement joins TRBV4-3 to TRBJ1-4; D is undetermined. V was clipped by 2 bases and J by 4 bases, with 14 bases between them. This CDR3 has 16 amino acids. Germline CDR1 and CDR2: LGHNA and YSLEER. The DNA of the CDR3 is TGCGCCAGCAGCCAACCGACACGGGCGGGTAATGAAAAACTGTTTTTT. It codes for CASSQPTRAGNEKLFF.

This clonotype appeared many times. The CDR3 DNA is TGTGCCAGCAGTGGGTCCCCTGGTGGCACTGAAGCTTTCTTT. Its protein product is CASSGSPGGTEAFF. The genes are TRBV6-1 and TRBJ1-1; D is undetermined. Germline-derived CDR1 and CDR2 are MNHNS and SASEGT. The length of the CDR3 is 14 residues. V was trimmed by 4 bases and J by 4 bases, leaving 13 bases between them.

In the case of this clonotype: A single base separates this from a much larger clone, so it may be a read error. The rearrangement joins TRBV11-2 to TRBJ2-6, with TRBD1 matching 7 bases. The CDR3 length is 18 residues. The germline gives CDR1 SGHAT, CDR2 FQNNGV. CDR3 region: CASSLYGTVLSGANVLAF. The CDR3 DNA is TGTGCCAGCAGCTTGTACGGGACAGTACTATCTGGGGCCAACGTCCTGGCTTTC.

V usage is TRBV11-2 and J usage is TRBJ2-1, with a tentative D call TRBD1 (6 bases). The CDR3 contains 13 residues. CDR1 and CDR2 (germline): SGHAT, FQNNGV. V lost 3 bases to trimming and J lost 7 bases, with 10 bases between them. The CDR3 DNA reads as TGTGCCAGCAGCTTTAGGGGGAGAAATGAGCAGTTCTTC. It codes for CASSFRGRNEQFF.